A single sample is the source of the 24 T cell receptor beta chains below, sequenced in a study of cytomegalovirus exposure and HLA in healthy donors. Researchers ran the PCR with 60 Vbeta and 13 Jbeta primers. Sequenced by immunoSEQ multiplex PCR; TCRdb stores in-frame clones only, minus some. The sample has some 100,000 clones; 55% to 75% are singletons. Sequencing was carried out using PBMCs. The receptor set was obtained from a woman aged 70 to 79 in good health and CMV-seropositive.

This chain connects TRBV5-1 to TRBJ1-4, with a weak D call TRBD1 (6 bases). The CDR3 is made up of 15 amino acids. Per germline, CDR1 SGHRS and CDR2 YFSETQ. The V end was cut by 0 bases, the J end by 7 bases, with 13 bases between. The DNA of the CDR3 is TGCGCCAGCAGCTTGGCCGGAGGGGGGGGTGAAAAACTGTTTTTT. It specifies CASSLAGGGGEKLFF. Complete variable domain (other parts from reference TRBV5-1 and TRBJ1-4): KAGVTQTPRYLIKTRGQQVTLSCSPISGHRSVSWYQQTPGQGLQFLFEYFSETQRNKGNFPGRFSGRQFSNSRSEMNVSTLELGDSALYLCASSLAGGGGEKLFFGSGTQLSVL.

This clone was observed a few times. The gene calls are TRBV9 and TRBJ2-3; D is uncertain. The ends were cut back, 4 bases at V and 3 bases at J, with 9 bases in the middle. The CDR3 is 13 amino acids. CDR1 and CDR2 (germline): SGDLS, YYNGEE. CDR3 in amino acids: CASSPLRTDTQYF. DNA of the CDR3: TGTGCCAGCAGCCCCCTGCGGACAGATACGCAGTATTTT. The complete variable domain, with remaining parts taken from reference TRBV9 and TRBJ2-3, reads DSGVTQTPKHLITATGQRVTLRCSPRSGDLSVYWYQQSLDQGLQFLIQYYNGEERAKGNILERFSAQQFPDLHSELNLSSLELGDSALYFCASSPLRTDTQYFGPGTRLTVL.

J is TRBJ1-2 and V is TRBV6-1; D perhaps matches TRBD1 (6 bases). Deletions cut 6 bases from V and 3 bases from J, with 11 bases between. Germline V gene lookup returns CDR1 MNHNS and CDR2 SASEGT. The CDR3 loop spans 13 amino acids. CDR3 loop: CASREQGHYGYTF. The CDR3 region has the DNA TGTGCCAGCAGAGAACAGGGTCACTATGGCTACACCTTC.

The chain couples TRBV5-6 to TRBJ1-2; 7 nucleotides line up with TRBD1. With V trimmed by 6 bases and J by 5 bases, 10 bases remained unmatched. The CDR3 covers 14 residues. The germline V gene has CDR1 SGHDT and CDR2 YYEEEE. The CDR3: CASTLGQGEYGYTF. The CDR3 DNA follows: TGTGCCAGCACTCTGGGGCAGGGGGAGTATGGCTACACCTTC.

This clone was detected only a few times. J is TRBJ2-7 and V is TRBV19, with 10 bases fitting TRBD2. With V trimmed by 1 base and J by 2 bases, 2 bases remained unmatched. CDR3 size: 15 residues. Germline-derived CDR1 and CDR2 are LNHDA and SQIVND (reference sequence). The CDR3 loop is CASSIGTSGTYEQYF. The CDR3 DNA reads TGTGCCAGTAGTATAGGGACTAGCGGAACCTACGAGCAGTACTTC.

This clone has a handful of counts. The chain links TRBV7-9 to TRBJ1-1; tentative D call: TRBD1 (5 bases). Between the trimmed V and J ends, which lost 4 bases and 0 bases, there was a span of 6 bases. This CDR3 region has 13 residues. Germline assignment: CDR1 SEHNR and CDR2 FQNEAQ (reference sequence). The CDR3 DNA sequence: TGTGCCAGCAGCTCGACAGTGAACACTGAAGCTTTCTTT. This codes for CASSSTVNTEAFF. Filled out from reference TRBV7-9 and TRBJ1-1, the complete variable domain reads DTGVSQNPRHKITKRGQNVTFRCDPISEHNRLYWYRQTLGQGPEFLTYFQNEAQLEKSRLLSDRFSAERPKGSFSTLEIQRTEQGDSAMYLCASSSTVNTEAFFGQGTRLTVV.

In nucleotides, the CDR3 is TGCGCCAGCAGCCCCGGGGGGACCCTCTCCTACAATGAGCAGTTCTTC. Its protein is CASSPGGTLSYNEQFF. J is TRBJ2-1 and V is TRBV5-1; 7 bases map to TRBD2. V lost 4 bases, J lost 0 bases, and 7 bases stayed unmatched. The CDR3 loop spans 16 amino acids. Per germline, CDR1 SGHRS and CDR2 YFSETQ. Full variable domain (remainder filled in from reference TRBV5-1 and TRBJ2-1): KAGVTQTPRYLIKTRGQQVTLSCSPISGHRSVSWYQQTPGQGLQFLFEYFSETQRNKGNFPGRFSGRQFSNSRSEMNVSTLELGDSALYLCASSPGGTLSYNEQFFGPGTRLTVL.

This chain's CDR3 is CASKGEGETQYF. CDR3 nucleotides: TGTGCCAGCAAAGGGGAGGGAGAGACCCAGTACTTC. V and J are TRBV2 and TRBJ2-5, with 7 bases lining up with TRBD2. CDR1 and CDR2 from the germline V gene are SNHLY and FYNNEI. The CDR3 covers 12 residues. The J segment lost 4 bases and the V segment lost 7 bases, leaving 3 bases of the junction unmatched. The complete variable domain, with remaining parts taken from reference TRBV2 and TRBJ2-5, reads EPEVTQTPSHQVTQMGQEVILRCVPISNHLYFYWYRQILGQKVEFLVSFYNNEISEKSEIFDDQFSVERPDGSNFTLKIRSTKLEDSAMYFCASKGEGETQYFGPGTRLLVL.

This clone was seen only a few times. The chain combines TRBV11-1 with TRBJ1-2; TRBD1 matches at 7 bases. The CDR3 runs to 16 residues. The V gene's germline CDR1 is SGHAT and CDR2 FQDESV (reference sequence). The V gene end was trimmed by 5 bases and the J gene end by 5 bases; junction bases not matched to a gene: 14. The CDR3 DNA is TGTGCCAGCAGCCCTAGTGGGATACAGGGGACATATGGCTACACCTTC. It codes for CASSPSGIQGTYGYTF.

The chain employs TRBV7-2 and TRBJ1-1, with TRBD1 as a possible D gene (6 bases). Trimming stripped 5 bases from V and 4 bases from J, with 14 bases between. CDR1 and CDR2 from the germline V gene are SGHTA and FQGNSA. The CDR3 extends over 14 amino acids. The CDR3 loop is CASSTGTIGTEAFF. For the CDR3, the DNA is TGTGCCAGCAGCACCGGGACAATCGGCACTGAAGCTTTCTTT.

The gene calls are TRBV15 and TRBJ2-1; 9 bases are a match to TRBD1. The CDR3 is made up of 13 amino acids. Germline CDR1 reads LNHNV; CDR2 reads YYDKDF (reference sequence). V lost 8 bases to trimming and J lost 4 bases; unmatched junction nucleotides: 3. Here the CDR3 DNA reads TGTGCCACCGGGACAGGGAGATACAATGAGCAGTTCTTC. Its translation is CATGTGRYNEQFF.

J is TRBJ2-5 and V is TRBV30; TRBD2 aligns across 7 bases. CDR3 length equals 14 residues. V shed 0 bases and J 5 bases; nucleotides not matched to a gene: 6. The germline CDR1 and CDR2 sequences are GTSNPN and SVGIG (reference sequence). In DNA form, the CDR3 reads TGTGCCTGGAGTGTTGCCGGGGGGTGGGAGACCCAGTACTTC. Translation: CAWSVAGGWETQYF.

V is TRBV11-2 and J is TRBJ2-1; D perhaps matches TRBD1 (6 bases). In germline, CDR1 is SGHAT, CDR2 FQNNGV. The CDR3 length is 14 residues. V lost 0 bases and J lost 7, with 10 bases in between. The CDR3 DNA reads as TGTGCCAGCAGCTTAGAGTGGGGGCAAAATGAGCAGTTCTTC. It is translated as CASSLEWGQNEQFF.

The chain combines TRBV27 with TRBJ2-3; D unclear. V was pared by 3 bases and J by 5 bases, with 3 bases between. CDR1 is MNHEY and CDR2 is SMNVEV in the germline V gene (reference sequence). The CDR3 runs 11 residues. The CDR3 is CASSFLDTQYF. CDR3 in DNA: TGTGCCAGCAGTTTCCTAGATACGCAGTATTTT.

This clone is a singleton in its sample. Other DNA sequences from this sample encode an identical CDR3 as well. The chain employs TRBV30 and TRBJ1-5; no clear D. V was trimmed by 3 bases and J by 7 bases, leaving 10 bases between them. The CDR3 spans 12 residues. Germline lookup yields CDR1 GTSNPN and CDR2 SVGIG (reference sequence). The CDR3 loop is CAWSGVDQPQHF. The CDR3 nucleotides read TGTGCCTGGAGCGGGGTAGACCAGCCCCAGCATTTT.

In DNA form, the CDR3 reads TGTGCCAGTAGGTTATGGACAGGGATTAATCAGCCCCAGCATTTT. Translating it yields CASRLWTGINQPQHF. The chain combines TRBV19 with TRBJ1-5; 8 positions agree with TRBD1. The CDR3 runs to 15 residues. Trimming cost V 6 bases and J 4 bases; bases outside gene matches: 8. Looked up from germline, CDR1 is LNHDA and CDR2 is SQIVND (reference sequence).

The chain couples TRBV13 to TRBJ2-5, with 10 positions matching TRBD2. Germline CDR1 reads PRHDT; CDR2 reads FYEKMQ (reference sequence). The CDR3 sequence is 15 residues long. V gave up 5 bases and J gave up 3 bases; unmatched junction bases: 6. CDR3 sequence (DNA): TGTGCCAGCAGCCAACTAGCGGGGAACAAAGAGACCCAGTACTTC. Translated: CASSQLAGNKETQYF.

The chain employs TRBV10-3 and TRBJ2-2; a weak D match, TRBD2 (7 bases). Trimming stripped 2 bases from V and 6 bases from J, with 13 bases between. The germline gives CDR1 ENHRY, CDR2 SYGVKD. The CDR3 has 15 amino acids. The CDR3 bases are TGTGCCATCAGTGAGGGGGGGGGCCCCTCCGGGGAGCTGTTTTTT. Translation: CAISEGGGPSGELFF.

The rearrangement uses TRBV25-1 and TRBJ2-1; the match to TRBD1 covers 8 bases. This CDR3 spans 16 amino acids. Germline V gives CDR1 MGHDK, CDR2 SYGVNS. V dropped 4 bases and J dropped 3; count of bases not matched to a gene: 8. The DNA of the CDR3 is TGTGCCAGCAGTGCGTCGACAGGGGTCCTCTACAATGAGCAGTTCTTC. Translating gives CASSASTGVLYNEQFF.

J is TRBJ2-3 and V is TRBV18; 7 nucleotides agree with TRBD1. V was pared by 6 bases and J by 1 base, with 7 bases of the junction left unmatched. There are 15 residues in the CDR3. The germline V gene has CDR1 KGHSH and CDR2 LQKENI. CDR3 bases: TGTGCCAGCTCCCCAGCGAGGGGGCGCACAGATACGCAGTATTTT. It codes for CASSPARGRTDTQYF.

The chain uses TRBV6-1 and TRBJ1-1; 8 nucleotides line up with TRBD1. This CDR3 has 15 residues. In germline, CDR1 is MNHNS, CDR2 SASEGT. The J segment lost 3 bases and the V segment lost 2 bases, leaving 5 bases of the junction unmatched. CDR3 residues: CASSEQGAVHTEAFF. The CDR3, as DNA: TGTGCCAGCAGTGAACAGGGGGCTGTGCACACTGAAGCTTTCTTT.

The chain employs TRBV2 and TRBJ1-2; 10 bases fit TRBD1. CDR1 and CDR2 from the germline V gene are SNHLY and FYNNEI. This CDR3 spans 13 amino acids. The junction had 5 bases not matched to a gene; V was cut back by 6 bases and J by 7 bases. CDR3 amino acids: CASRGQGRPGYTF. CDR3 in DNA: TGTGCCAGCAGGGGACAGGGGCGCCCTGGCTACACCTTC.

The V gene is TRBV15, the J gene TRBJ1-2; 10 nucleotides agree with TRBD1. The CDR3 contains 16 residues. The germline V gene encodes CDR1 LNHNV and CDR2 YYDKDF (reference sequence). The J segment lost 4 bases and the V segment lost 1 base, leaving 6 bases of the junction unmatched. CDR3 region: CATSRVPGQGLYGYTF. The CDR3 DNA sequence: TGTGCCACCAGCAGAGTACCGGGACAGGGGCTCTATGGCTACACCTTC.

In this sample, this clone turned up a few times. Here the CDR3 reads CASGASVPPSYEQYF. For the CDR3, the DNA is TGTGCCAGCGGGGCTAGCGTCCCCCCCTCCTACGAGCAGTACTTC. The chain has TRBV2 and TRBJ2-7; possible D gene TRBD2, 6 bases. The germline gives CDR1 SNHLY, CDR2 FYNNEI. Between the trimmed V and J ends, which lost 8 bases and 0 bases, there was a span of 17 bases. The CDR3 is made up of 15 amino acids.